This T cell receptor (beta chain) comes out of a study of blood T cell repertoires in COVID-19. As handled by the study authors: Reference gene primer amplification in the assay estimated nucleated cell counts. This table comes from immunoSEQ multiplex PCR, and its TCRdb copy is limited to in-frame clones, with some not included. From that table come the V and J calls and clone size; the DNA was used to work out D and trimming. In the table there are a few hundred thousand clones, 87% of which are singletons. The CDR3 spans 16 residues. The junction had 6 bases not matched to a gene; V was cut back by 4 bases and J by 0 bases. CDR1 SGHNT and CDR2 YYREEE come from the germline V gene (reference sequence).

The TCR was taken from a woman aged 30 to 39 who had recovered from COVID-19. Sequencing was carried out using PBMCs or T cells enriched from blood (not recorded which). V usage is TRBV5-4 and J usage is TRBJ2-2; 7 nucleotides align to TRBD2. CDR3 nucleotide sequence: TGTGCCAGCAGCCTCCGGACTAGAGCGAACACCGGGGAGCTGTTTTTT. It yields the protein CASSLRTRANTGELFF. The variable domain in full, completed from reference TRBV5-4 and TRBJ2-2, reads ETGVTQSPTHLIKTRGQQVTLRCSSQSGHNTVSWYQQALGQGPQFIFQYYREEENGRGNFPPRFSGLQFPNYSSELNVNALELDDSALYLCASSLRTRANTGELFFGEGSRLTVL.